The entry below gives a single T cell receptor beta chain sequence along with its context. This clonotype was counted between two and nine times. Its antigen remains unidentified. The record has no base qualities; no much larger clone is one base away. The library was produced with RT-PCR. Sequencing used an Illumina HiSeq 2500. The public reads were reprocessed in TCRdb via fastp at Q25 and MiXCR, keeping in-frame beta chains. Each entry merges the rows of one CDR3 protein and shows their most common DNA and genes. In this sample the table shows some 540,000 distinct CDR3 sequences, approximately 20% of which occur a single time. The top ten clones comprise approximately 3% of the sample. The germline V gene gives CDR1 as SGHTA and CDR2 as FQGNSA. The trim is 6 bases for V and 6 bases for J, with a gap of 18 bases between the germline ends. From cysteine to phenylalanine, the CDR3 is 14 amino acids long. Only CDR3 DNA remains: 42 bases, in frame from the first base.

This sample was included in a study of response to subunit inactivated influenza vaccine (dated by TCRdb to the late 2010s). For the wider study: The study used deep quantitative T cell receptor repertoire profiling to track responses to a trivalent subunit inactivated influenza vaccine. What the work shows at the level of the full study, not this receptor alone: The authors proposed that each seasonal influenza vaccination may bring in only a limited number of new T cells.

These sequences were also reported in another study, on T cells expressing NK-cell markers. As the second study states: 5'RACE template switching, by which a universal primer site and unique molecular identifiers were added, was used to make TCR beta cDNA libraries. TCR beta-chain repertoires were profiled in sorted CD3+CD56+NKG2C+, CD3+CD56+NKG2C- and CD3+CD56-NKG2C+ T-cell subsets from about 8 donors. Among the eight sequenced donors, seven were HCMV-seropositive and one was HCMV-seronegative. In several experiments an anti-gammadeltaTCR antibody was added to restrict sorting to alphabetaTCR-expressing T cells. In six donors, the dominant CD3+CD56+NKG2C+ clonotypes were found to rank among the top 10 CD8+ clonotypes and to make up 1.0-7.0% of CD8+ T cells. Those dominant clonotypes were again the most abundant among CD3+CD56-NKG2C+ cells in four donors, at roughly 25-65%. Whether the expanded NKG2C-expressing T cell clones were specific for HCMV antigens remained unclear. All eight donors whose samples were sequenced were randomly selected healthy volunteers, three of them men and five women. HCMV-specific IgG was detected in serum with a commercial ELISA kit to determine HCMV serostatus. Peripheral blood mononuclear cells were isolated from blood by Ficoll density gradient centrifugation. Using Miltenyi isolation kits, CD4+ and CD8+ T cells were isolated from PBMC through magnetic immunoseparation. cDNA synthesis was primed from the TCR beta constant segment and was followed by two successive PCR amplification steps. The libraries were sequenced on Illumina HiSeq 2000/2500, MiSeq or NextSeq, producing 2 x 150 bp reads. MIGEC was used to demultiplex reads and group reads by UMI, and MiTCR was used to assemble and quantify clonotypes. To remove erroneous sequences, TCR cDNA sequences were retained only when supported by two or more reads. The tcR package was used for downstream repertoire analysis, and clonotypes were matched between fractions using CDR3 nucleotide sequence together with V segment. VDJmatch was used to annotate antigen specificity against VDJdb, with one amino acid substitution in CDR3 allowed.

The receptor was derived from a man aged 50 or older who received an inactivated influenza vaccine. Donor details come from another sample of the same person, matched by shared clones. The rearranged chain carries TRBV7-2 and TRBJ2-7; too little of a D gene remains to name it. The sample was CD4+ T cells sorted from PBMCs, taken 12 days after vaccination. In nucleotides, the sequence is TGTGCCAGCAGGGTATCCGGTTCTTGGCTCGAGCAGTACTTC. It codes for CASRVSGSWLEQYF.